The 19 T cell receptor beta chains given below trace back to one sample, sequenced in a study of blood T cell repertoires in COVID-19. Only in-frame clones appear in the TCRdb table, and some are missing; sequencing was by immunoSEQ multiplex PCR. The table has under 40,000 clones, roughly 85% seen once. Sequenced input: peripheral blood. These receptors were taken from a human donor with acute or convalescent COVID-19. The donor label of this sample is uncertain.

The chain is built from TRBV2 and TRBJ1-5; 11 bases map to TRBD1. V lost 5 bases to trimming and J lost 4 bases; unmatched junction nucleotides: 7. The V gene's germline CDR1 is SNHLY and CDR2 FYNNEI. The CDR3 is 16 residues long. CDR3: CASSPPGTGGNQPQHF. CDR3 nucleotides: TGTGCCAGCAGTCCCCCGGGGACAGGGGGGAATCAGCCCCAGCATTTT.

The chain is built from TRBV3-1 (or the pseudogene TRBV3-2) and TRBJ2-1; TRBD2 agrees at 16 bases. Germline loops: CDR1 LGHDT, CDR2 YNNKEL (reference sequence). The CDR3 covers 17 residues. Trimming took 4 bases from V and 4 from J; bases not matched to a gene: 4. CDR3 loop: CASSPGLAGGPYNEQFF. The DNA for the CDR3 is TGTGCCAGCAGCCCGGGACTAGCGGGAGGGCCTTACAATGAGCAGTTCTTC.

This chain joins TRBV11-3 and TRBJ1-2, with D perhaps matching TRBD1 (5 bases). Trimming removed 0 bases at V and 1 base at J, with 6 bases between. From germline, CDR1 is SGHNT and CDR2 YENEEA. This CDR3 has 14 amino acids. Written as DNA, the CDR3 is TGTGCCAGCAGCTTAGAGACAGTTAACTATGGCTACACCTTC. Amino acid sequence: CASSLETVNYGYTF.

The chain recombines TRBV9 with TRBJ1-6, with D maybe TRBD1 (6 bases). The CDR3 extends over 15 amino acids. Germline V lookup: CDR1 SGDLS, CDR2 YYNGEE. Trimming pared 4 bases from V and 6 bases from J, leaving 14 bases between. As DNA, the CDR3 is TGTGCCAGCAGCCGTACAGGGCTAGGTAATTCACCCCTCCACTTT. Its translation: CASSRTGLGNSPLHF.

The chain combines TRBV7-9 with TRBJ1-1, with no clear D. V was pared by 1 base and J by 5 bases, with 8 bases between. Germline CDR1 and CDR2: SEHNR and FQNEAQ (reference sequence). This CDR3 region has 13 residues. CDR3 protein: CASSLESGTEAFF. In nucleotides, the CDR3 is TGTGCCAGCAGCTTAGAATCCGGGACTGAAGCTTTCTTT. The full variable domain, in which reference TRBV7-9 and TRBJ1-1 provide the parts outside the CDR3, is DTGVSQNPRHKITKRGQNVTFRCDPISEHNRLYWYRQTLGQGPEFLTYFQNEAQLEKSRLLSDRFSAERPKGSFSTLEIQRTEQGDSAMYLCASSLESGTEAFFGQGTRLTVV.

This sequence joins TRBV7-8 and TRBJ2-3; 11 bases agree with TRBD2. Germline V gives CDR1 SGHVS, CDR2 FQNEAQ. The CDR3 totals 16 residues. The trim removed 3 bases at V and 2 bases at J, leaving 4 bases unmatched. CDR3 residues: CASSFGLAGSTDTQYF. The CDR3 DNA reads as TGTGCCAGCAGCTTCGGACTAGCGGGTTCCACAGATACGCAGTATTTT.

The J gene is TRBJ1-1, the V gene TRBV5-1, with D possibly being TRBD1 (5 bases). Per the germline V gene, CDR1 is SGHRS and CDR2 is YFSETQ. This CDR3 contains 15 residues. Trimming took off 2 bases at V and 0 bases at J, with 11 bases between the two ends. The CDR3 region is CASSFQTEMNTEAFF. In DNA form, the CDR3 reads TGCGCCAGCAGCTTTCAGACAGAAATGAACACTGAAGCTTTCTTT.

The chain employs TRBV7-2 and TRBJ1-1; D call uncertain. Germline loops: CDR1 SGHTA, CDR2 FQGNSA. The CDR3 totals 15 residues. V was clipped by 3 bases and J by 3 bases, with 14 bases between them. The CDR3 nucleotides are TGTGCCAGCAGCTTGTTCGGAGGTCGGGACACTGAAGCTTTCTTT. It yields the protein CASSLFGGRDTEAFF.

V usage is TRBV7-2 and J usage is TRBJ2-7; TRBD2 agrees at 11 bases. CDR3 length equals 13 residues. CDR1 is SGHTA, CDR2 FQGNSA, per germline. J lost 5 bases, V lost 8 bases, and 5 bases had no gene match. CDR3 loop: CASRLAGGDEQYF. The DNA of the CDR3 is TGTGCCAGCCGGCTAGCGGGGGGAGACGAGCAGTACTTC.

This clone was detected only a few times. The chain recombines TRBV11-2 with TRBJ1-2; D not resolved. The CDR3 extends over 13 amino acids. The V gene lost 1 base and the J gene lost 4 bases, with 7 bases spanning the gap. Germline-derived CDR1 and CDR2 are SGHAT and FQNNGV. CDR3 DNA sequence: TGTGCCAGCAGCTTAGGGGGAGGCTATGGCTACACCTTC. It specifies CASSLGGGYGYTF.

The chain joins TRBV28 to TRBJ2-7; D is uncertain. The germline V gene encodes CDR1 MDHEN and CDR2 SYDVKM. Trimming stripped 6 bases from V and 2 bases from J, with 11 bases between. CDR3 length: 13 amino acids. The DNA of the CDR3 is TGTGCCAGCAGCAGACACTCCCCCTACGAGCAGTACTTC. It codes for CASSRHSPYEQYF.

CDR3 sequence reads: CASSRTVSSGGETQYF. In DNA, the CDR3 is TGTGCCAGCAGCCGGACTGTCTCTAGCGGAGGAGAGACCCAGTACTTC. This sequence joins TRBV5-6 and TRBJ2-5; 7 nucleotides line up with TRBD2. This CDR3 has 16 residues. CDR1 SGHDT and CDR2 YYEEEE come from the germline V gene. V gave up 4 bases and J gave up 4 bases; unmatched junction bases: 13.

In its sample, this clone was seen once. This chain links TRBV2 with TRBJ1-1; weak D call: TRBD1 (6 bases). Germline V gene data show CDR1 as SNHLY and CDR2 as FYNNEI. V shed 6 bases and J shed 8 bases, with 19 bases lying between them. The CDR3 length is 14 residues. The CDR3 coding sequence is TGTGCCAGCAGAAAGGTAGGGGGAAACTCGGAAGCTTTCTTT. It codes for CASRKVGGNSEAFF.

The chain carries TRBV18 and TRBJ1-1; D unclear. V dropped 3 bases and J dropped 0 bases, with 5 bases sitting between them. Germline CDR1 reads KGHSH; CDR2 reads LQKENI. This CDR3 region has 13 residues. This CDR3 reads CASSPAVNTEAFF. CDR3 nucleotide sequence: TGTGCCAGCTCACCGGCGGTGAACACTGAAGCTTTCTTT.

In DNA form, the CDR3 reads TGCGCCAGCAGCGGAGGGACGGCAACTAATGAAAAACTGTTTTTT. It encodes CASSGGTATNEKLFF. The genes are TRBV5-1 and TRBJ1-4; D perhaps matches TRBD1 (5 bases). Germline V gene sequence: CDR1 SGHRS, CDR2 YFSETQ. CDR3 length equals 15 residues. The V gene lost 4 bases and the J gene lost 0 bases, with 10 bases spanning the gap.

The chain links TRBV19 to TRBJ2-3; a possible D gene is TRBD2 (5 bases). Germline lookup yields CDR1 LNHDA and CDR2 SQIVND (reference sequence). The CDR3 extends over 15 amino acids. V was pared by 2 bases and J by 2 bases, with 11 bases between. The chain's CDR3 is CASSIQGGLTDTQYF. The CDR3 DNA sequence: TGTGCCAGTAGTATACAAGGCGGACTCACAGATACGCAGTATTTT. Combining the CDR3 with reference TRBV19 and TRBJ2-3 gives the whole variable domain DGGITQSPKYLFRKEGQNVTLSCEQNLNHDAMYWYRQDPGQGLRLIYYSQIVNDFQKGDIAEGYSVSREKKESFPLTVTSAQKNPTAFYLCASSIQGGLTDTQYFGPGTRLTVL.

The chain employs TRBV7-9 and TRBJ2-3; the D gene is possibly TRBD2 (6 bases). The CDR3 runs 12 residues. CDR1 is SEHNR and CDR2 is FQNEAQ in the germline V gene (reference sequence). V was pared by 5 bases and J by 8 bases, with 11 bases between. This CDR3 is CASSGGLVTQYF. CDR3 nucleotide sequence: TGTGCCAGCAGCGGAGGGTTGGTTACGCAGTATTTT.

CDR3 loop: CASSLTGSKYEQYF. The DNA of the CDR3 is TGTGCCAGCAGCTTAACAGGGTCAAAATACGAGCAGTACTTC. This chain joins TRBV7-2 and TRBJ2-7, with D perhaps TRBD1 (6 bases). Trimming took 2 bases from V and 4 from J, leaving 12 bases between them. CDR1 SGHTA and CDR2 FQGNSA come from the germline V gene. CDR3 length: 14 residues.

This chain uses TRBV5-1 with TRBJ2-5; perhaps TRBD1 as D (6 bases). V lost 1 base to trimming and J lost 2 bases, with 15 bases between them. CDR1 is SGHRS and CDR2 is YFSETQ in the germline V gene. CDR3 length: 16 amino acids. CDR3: CASSLYGPGAQETQYF. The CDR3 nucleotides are TGCGCCAGCAGCTTGTACGGCCCAGGGGCGCAAGAGACCCAGTACTTC. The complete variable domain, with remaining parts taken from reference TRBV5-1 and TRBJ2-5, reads KAGVTQTPRYLIKTRGQQVTLSCSPISGHRSVSWYQQTPGQGLQFLFEYFSETQRNKGNFPGRFSGRQFSNSRSEMNVSTLELGDSALYLCASSLYGPGAQETQYFGPGTRLLVL.